The 30 T cell receptor beta chains below come from one sample, sequenced in a study of blood T cell repertoires in COVID-19. Sequenced by immunoSEQ multiplex PCR; TCRdb stores in-frame clones only, minus some. Found here are under 350,000 clones, 85% of them singletons; the top ten hold approximately 12%. Sequenced input: peripheral blood. Receptors were obtained from a human donor in a cohort sampled during active COVID-19.

V is TRBV19 and J is TRBJ1-1; the D is unclear. This CDR3 has 16 amino acids. Deletions cut 5 bases from V and 0 bases from J, with 16 bases between. Germline lookup yields CDR1 LNHDA and CDR2 SQIVND (reference sequence). Here the CDR3 reads CASSVRWPPMNTEAFF. CDR3 bases: TGTGCCAGTAGTGTCAGGTGGCCTCCCATGAACACTGAAGCTTTCTTT.

This chain joins TRBV27 and TRBJ2-2; 7 nucleotides match TRBD2. The CDR3 totals 14 residues. Looked up from germline, CDR1 is MNHEY and CDR2 is SMNVEV (reference sequence). Losses at the gene ends were 4 bases for V and 1 base for J; bases not matched to a gene: 0. CDR3: CASSWGGNTGELFF. Written as DNA, the CDR3 is TGTGCCAGCAGTTGGGGGGGGAACACCGGGGAGCTGTTTTTT.

V usage is TRBV11-2 and J usage is TRBJ2-3; TRBD2 matches 9 bases. There are 15 residues in the CDR3. CDR1 and CDR2 from the germline V gene are SGHAT and FQNNGV. V lost 3 bases and J lost 1; bases outside the gene matches: 2. The CDR3 region has the DNA TGTGCCAGCAGCTTTTTAGCGGGAGGCACAGATACGCAGTATTTT. It codes for CASSFLAGGTDTQYF.

This chain connects TRBV6-5 to TRBJ2-1; possibly TRBD1 for D (6 bases). The germline gives CDR1 MNHEY, CDR2 SVGAGI. This CDR3 has 14 amino acids. Trimming pared 6 bases from V and 6 bases from J, leaving 15 bases between. CDR3 nucleotide sequence: TGTGCCAGCAGACTACAGGGTGGCGGCAATGAGCAGTTCTTC. Translation: CASRLQGGGNEQFF.

The chain recombines TRBV15 with TRBJ2-7; D is possibly TRBD2 (5 bases). CDR1 is LNHNV, CDR2 YYDKDF, per germline (reference sequence). The CDR3 is 15 residues long. Trimming removed 4 bases from V and 0 bases from J, with 13 bases in between. CDR3 amino acids: CATSKAGGSSYEQYF. CDR3 nucleotides: TGTGCCACCAGCAAGGCGGGCGGAAGCTCCTACGAGCAGTACTTC.

The count of this clone is one. CDR3 coding DNA: TGTGCCAGCAGCCCCCCCTTCCGGAACACTGAAGCTTTCTTT. This encodes CASSPPFRNTEAFF. The chain joins TRBV28 to TRBJ1-1; D not resolved. The V and J ends lost 6 bases and 1 base respectively, with 12 bases between them. Germline CDR1 MDHEN, CDR2 SYDVKM. The CDR3 covers 14 residues.

The chain links TRBV6-6 to TRBJ2-2, with 7 bases that match TRBD1. Germline-derived CDR1 and CDR2 are MNHNY and SVGAGI (reference sequence). The CDR3 has 15 residues. Trimming removed 5 bases from V and 4 bases from J; junction bases left unmatched: 7. CDR3 amino acids: CASSDPRDSTGELFF. The CDR3 nucleotides read TGTGCCAGCAGTGACCCACGGGACAGCACCGGGGAGCTGTTTTTT.

Note on this clone: This CDR3 is also generated by other DNA sequences in the sample. The chain has TRBV7-2 and TRBJ2-1, with 10 bases identical to TRBD2. Trimming at V came to 1 base and at J to 7 bases, leaving 4 bases not matched to a gene. There are 15 residues in the CDR3. Germline CDR1 reads SGHTA; CDR2 reads FQGNSA. The CDR3 is CASSLVQREGNEQFF. DNA for the CDR3: TGTGCCAGCAGCTTAGTTCAGCGGGAGGGAAATGAGCAGTTCTTC. The full variable domain, in which reference TRBV7-2 and TRBJ2-1 provide the parts outside the CDR3, is GAGVSQSPSNKVTEKGKDVELRCDPISGHTALYWYRQSLGQGLEFLIYFQGNSAPDKSGLPSDRFSAERTGGSVSTLTIQRTQQEDSAVYLCASSLVQREGNEQFFGPGTRLTVL.

Comments on this clone: Other DNA variants within this sample encode the same CDR3. The V and J genes are TRBV5-1 and TRBJ2-1; 8 nucleotides agree with TRBD2. CDR3 size: 15 residues. Trimming at V came to 2 bases and at J to 4 bases, leaving 5 bases not matched to a gene. Germline V gene sequence: CDR1 SGHRS, CDR2 YFSETQ. CDR3 nucleotide sequence: TGCGCCAGCAGCTTCGGACTAGCCGATTACAATGAGCAGTTCTTC. Protein sequence: CASSFGLADYNEQFF.

The rearrangement joins TRBV29-1 to TRBJ1-2; unclear D gene. V was pared by 4 bases and J by 7 bases, with 10 bases between. CDR1 and CDR2 from the germline V gene are SQVTM and ANQGSEA. The CDR3 is 11 residues long. The CDR3 DNA follows: TGCAGCGTTGTTGACATAGGTGGCTACACCTTC. Translation gives CSVVDIGGYTF.

The chain joins TRBV7-9 to TRBJ2-3, with 8 bases matching TRBD2. The CDR3 runs to 15 residues. CDR1 is SEHNR and CDR2 is FQNEAQ in the germline V gene (reference sequence). With V trimmed by 2 bases and J by 4 bases, 5 bases remained unmatched. The chain's CDR3 is CASSLSRREADTQYF. CDR3 DNA: TGTGCCAGCAGCTTATCTAGGCGGGAGGCAGATACGCAGTATTTT.

The CDR3, as DNA: TGTGCCAGCAGCGTTTCCAGGGGTTCGATCGAGCAGTACTTC. It codes for CASSVSRGSIEQYF. The rearrangement joins TRBV2 to TRBJ2-7, with TRBD1 as a possible D gene (6 bases). Germline V gene sequence: CDR1 SNHLY, CDR2 FYNNEI. The V end lost 6 bases, the J end lost 6 bases, and 18 bases lay between the germline ends. This CDR3 comprises 14 residues.

The rearrangement links TRBV12-5 to TRBJ1-1, with a weak D call TRBD1 (5 bases). CDR1 and CDR2 (germline): LGHNT, FRNRAP. V lost 3 bases and J lost 4, with 9 bases in between. The CDR3 runs to 13 residues. Here the CDR3 reads CASGFWGGTEAFF. In nucleotides, the CDR3 is TGTGCTAGTGGTTTTTGGGGGGGCACTGAAGCTTTCTTT.

The chain couples TRBV11-2 to TRBJ2-3; D call uncertain. V shed 5 bases and J shed 2 bases, with 11 bases lying between them. This CDR3 has 14 residues. The germline V gene encodes CDR1 SGHAT and CDR2 FQNNGV. The CDR3 nucleotides read TGTGCCAGCAGCCCTACAGTATACACAGATACGCAGTATTTT. Translated, it gives CASSPTVYTDTQYF.

The chain recombines TRBV7-9 with TRBJ2-3; TRBD1 is a possible D gene (5 bases). Trimming pared 5 bases from V and 5 bases from J, leaving 8 bases between. Germline V gene sequence: CDR1 SEHNR, CDR2 FQNEAQ (reference sequence). CDR3 size: 12 residues. CDR3: CASSGALDTQYF. CDR3 in DNA: TGTGCCAGCAGCGGGGCATTAGATACGCAGTATTTT.

The V and J genes are TRBV6-5 and TRBJ1-4; the match to TRBD1 covers 9 bases. Germline CDR1 reads MNHEY; CDR2 reads SVGAGI. CDR3 length equals 14 residues. J was trimmed by 8 bases and V by 5 bases; bases with no gene match: 6. The CDR3 reads CASSKTGGNEKLFF. The CDR3 coding sequence is TGTGCCAGCAGTAAAACAGGGGGCAACGAAAAACTGTTTTTT.

This chain connects TRBV5-1 to TRBJ2-2, with D maybe TRBD1 (6 bases). The V gene lost 0 bases and the J gene lost 5 bases, with 14 bases spanning the gap. From germline, CDR1 is SGHRS and CDR2 YFSETQ. This CDR3 is built from 16 residues. CDR3 region: CASSLGRGVGTGELFF. The CDR3 DNA sequence: TGCGCCAGCAGCTTGGGCAGGGGAGTAGGGACCGGGGAGCTGTTTTTT.

CDR3 coding DNA: TGTGCCACCAGTGATTTTTATGATGGCTACACCTTC. Protein product: CATSDFYDGYTF. J is TRBJ1-2 and V is TRBV24-1; D ambiguous. Looked up from germline, CDR1 is KGHDR and CDR2 is SFDVKD. Trimming took 1 base from V and 6 from J, leaving 5 bases between them. CDR3 length equals 12 residues.

The chain is built from TRBV7-3 and TRBJ2-7; 10 positions match TRBD2. The V gene end was trimmed by 4 bases and the J gene end by 3 bases; junction bases not matched to a gene: 6. The germline V gene encodes CDR1 SGHTA and CDR2 FQGTGA. This CDR3 spans 15 amino acids. In DNA form, the CDR3 reads TGTGCCAGCAGCTCCCCCCTAGCGGGGGACTACGAGCAGTACTTC. Residues: CASSSPLAGDYEQYF.

The chain recombines TRBV30 with TRBJ1-2, with D perhaps TRBD1 (6 bases). The CDR3 is made up of 15 amino acids. V was cut by 5 bases and J by 3 bases, with 19 bases left in between. Germline values: CDR1 GTSNPN, CDR2 SVGIG (reference sequence). As DNA, the CDR3 is TGTGCCTGGTCCCCCACTCAGGGGAGGGACTATGGCTACACCTTC. As protein: CAWSPTQGRDYGYTF.

The chain uses TRBV25-1 and TRBJ1-6; 7 nucleotides line up with TRBD1. V gave up 2 bases and J gave up 10 bases; unmatched junction bases: 8. Germline CDR1 is MGHDK and CDR2 is SYGVNS. This CDR3 comprises 15 residues. CDR3 DNA sequence: TGTGCCAGCAGTGAAGCTCCGGGACAGAGATCACCCCTCCACTTT. Its translation: CASSEAPGQRSPLHF. Combining the CDR3 with reference TRBV25-1 and TRBJ1-6 gives the whole variable domain EADIYQTPRYLVIGTGKKITLECSQTMGHDKMYWYQQDPGMELHLIHYSYGVNSTEKGDLSSESTVSRIRTEHFPLTLESARPSHTSQYLCASSEAPGQRSPLHFGNGTRLTVT.

This clone was seen more than once but under ten times. The chain links TRBV19 to TRBJ2-1; 7 nucleotides align to TRBD1. The CDR3 is 15 amino acids. In germline, CDR1 is LNHDA, CDR2 SQIVND (reference sequence). The V and J ends lost 7 bases and 4 bases, in that order; junction bases with no gene match: 10. The CDR3: CASKEQQGVYNEQFF. The CDR3 coding sequence is TGTGCCAGTAAAGAGCAGCAGGGGGTTTACAATGAGCAGTTCTTC. Using reference TRBV19 and TRBJ2-1 for the parts outside the CDR3, the full variable domain is DGGITQSPKYLFRKEGQNVTLSCEQNLNHDAMYWYRQDPGQGLRLIYYSQIVNDFQKGDIAEGYSVSREKKESFPLTVTSAQKNPTAFYLCASKEQQGVYNEQFFGPGTRLTVL.

The chain is built from TRBV6-5 and TRBJ1-1; no firm D call. Germline values: CDR1 MNHEY, CDR2 SVGAGI. Deletions cut 6 bases from V and 4 bases from J, with 15 bases between. The CDR3 has 14 amino acids. CDR3 amino acids: CASSSPFSGTEAFF. CDR3 sequence (DNA): TGTGCCAGCAGCAGTCCTTTCTCGGGCACTGAAGCTTTCTTT.

The V call is TRBV5-1, the J call TRBJ2-2; 9 bases line up with TRBD2. Per the germline V gene, CDR1 is SGHRS and CDR2 is YFSETQ. There are 15 residues in the CDR3. Trimming at V came to 6 bases and at J to 6 bases, leaving 9 bases not matched to a gene. The CDR3 protein is CASNPVAGDAGELFF. CDR3 DNA sequence: TGCGCCAGCAACCCAGTAGCGGGAGATGCCGGGGAGCTGTTTTTT.

The chain joins TRBV7-9 to TRBJ2-7; D might be TRBD1 (5 bases). Germline loops: CDR1 SEHNR, CDR2 FQNEAQ (reference sequence). There are 11 residues in the CDR3. V lost 10 bases, J lost 4 bases, and 11 bases lay in between. CDR3 DNA sequence: TGTGCCACGGTTGGGGCATACGAGCAGTACTTC. Translating it yields CATVGAYEQYF.

The chain uses TRBV24-1 and TRBJ1-3; D not certain. Trimming cost V 9 bases and J 0 bases, with 8 bases left between them. This CDR3 region has 13 residues. The germline V gene encodes CDR1 KGHDR and CDR2 SFDVKD. The CDR3 loop is CATFNSSGNTIYF. CDR3 in DNA: TGTGCCACCTTCAACAGCTCTGGAAACACCATATATTTT.

Regarding this clone: Other DNA sequences from this sample encode an identical CDR3 as well. The rearrangement joins TRBV6-4 to TRBJ2-7; 9 positions match TRBD1. Germline assignment: CDR1 MRHNA and CDR2 SNTAGT. The V gene end was trimmed by 4 bases and the J gene end by 3 bases; junction bases not matched to a gene: 1. The length of the CDR3 is 13 residues. The CDR3 DNA is TGTGCCAGCAGTGTGGACAGGGGCTACGAGCAGTACTTC. Amino acids: CASSVDRGYEQYF.

For this clone: Different DNA sequences within this sample yield the same CDR3. V is TRBV19 and J is TRBJ2-5; TRBD2 aligns across 10 bases. Germline V lookup: CDR1 LNHDA, CDR2 SQIVND (reference sequence). The CDR3 contains 12 residues. V lost 5 bases to trimming and J lost 8 bases; unmatched junction nucleotides: 2. In nucleotides, the CDR3 is TGTGCCAGTAGTCTAGCGGGGGAAACCCAGTACTTC. Translating gives CASSLAGETQYF.

The CDR3 DNA reads as TGTGCCAGCACCTCCGGGACTAGCAATGAGCAGTTCTTC. As protein: CASTSGTSNEQFF. The genes are TRBV12-3 or TRBV12-4 and TRBJ2-1; 8 nucleotides match TRBD2. The CDR3 runs to 13 residues. The ends lost 7 bases at V and 6 bases at J; junction bases unmatched: 5.

The chain couples TRBV28 to TRBJ1-2; TRBD1 might be the D (6 bases). The CDR3 loop spans 17 amino acids. Germline V lookup: CDR1 MDHEN, CDR2 SYDVKM. V was shortened by 4 bases and J by 4 bases, with 22 bases between the two germline ends. Here the CDR3 reads CASSSLQGSGMLYGYTF. CDR3 bases: TGTGCCAGCAGTTCCCTACAGGGTTCAGGAATGCTCTATGGCTACACCTTC.